The entry below describes one TCR beta chain. The data are from a study of T cells after yellow fever vaccination. Study-wide background: When fractions had low cell numbers, they were prepared with SMART-Seq v4 Ultra Low Input.

Via MiXCR, TCRdb re-called the 5' RACE reads, giving one row per CDR3 protein. The table shows approximately 160,000 distinct CDR3 sequences, with over 7% occurring only once. The germline V gene has CDR1 LNHDA and CDR2 SQIVND (reference sequence). V lost 4 bases, J lost 3 bases, and 12 bases lay in between. This CDR3 spans 14 amino acids. The sequence was obtained from a man in his late teens or twenties who received the YFV17D yellow fever vaccine. Specimen: CD8+ T cells sorted from PBMCs, collected 45 days after the yellow fever booster vaccination. The rearrangement joins TRBV19 to TRBJ1-1; D call uncertain. CDR3: CASSTYGGYTEAFF. The CDR3 DNA reads TGTGCCAGTAGTACGTATGGAGGGTACACTGAAGCTTTCTTT.